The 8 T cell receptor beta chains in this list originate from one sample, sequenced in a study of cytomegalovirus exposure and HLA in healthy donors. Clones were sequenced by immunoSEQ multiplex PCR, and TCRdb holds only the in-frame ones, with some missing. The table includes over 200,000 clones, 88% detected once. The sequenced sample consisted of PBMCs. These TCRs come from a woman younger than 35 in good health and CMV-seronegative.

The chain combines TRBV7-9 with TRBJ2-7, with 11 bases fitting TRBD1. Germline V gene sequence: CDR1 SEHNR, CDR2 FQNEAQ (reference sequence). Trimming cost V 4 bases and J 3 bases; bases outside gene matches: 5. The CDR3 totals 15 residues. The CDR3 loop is CASSSTDRGLYEQYF. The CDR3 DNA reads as TGTGCCAGCAGCTCGACGGACAGGGGGCTCTACGAGCAGTACTTC.

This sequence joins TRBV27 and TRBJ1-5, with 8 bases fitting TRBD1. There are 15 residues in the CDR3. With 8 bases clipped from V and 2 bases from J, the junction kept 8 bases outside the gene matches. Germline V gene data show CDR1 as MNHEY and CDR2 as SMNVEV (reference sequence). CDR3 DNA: TGTGCCAGCGCCTACAGGGGGTATGGCAATCAGCCCCAGCATTTT. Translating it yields CASAYRGYGNQPQHF.

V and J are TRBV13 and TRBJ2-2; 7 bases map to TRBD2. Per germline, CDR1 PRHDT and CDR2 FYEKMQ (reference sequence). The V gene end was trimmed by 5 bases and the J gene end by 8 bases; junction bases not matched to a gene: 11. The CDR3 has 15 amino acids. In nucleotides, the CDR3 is TGTGCCAGCAGCCGTGCGGGCGGGAGAAAAGGGGAGCTGTTTTTT. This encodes CASSRAGGRKGELFF.

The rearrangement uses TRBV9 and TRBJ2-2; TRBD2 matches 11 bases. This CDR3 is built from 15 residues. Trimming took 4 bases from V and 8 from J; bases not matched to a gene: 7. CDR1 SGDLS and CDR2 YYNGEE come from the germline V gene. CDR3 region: CASSFSLAGGGELFF. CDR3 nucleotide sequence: TGTGCCAGCAGCTTCTCCCTAGCGGGAGGAGGGGAGCTGTTTTTT.

Here the CDR3 reads CASTFRNEQFF. In DNA, the CDR3 is TGTGCCAGCACCTTTCGCAATGAGCAGTTCTTC. This rearrangement joins TRBV13 to TRBJ2-1; D is undetermined. The CDR3 loop spans 11 amino acids. Trimming left V 7 bases short and J 6 bases short, with 7 bases between. In germline, CDR1 is PRHDT, CDR2 FYEKMQ (reference sequence).

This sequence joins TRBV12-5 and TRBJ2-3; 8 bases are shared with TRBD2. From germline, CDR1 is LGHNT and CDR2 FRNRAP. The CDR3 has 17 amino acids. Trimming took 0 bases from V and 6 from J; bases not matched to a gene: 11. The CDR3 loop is CASGLVFGSGGPDTQYF. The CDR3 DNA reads TGTGCTAGTGGTTTGGTGTTCGGGTCGGGAGGGCCGGATACGCAGTATTTT.

CDR3 amino acids: CASRRTGPGNTIYF. For the CDR3, the DNA is TGTGCCAGCAGGCGGACAGGGCCTGGAAACACCATATATTTT. V and J are TRBV2 and TRBJ1-3; 8 positions agree with TRBD1. V was clipped by 6 bases and J by 2 bases; unmatched bases: 3. Germline loops: CDR1 SNHLY, CDR2 FYNNEI. The CDR3 is 14 residues long.

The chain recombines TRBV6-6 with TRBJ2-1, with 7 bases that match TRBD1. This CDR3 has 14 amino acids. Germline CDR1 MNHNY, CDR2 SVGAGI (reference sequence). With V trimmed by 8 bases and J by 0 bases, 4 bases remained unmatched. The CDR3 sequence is CASSQGDSYNEQFF. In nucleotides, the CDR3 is TGTGCCAGCTCGCAGGGGGACTCCTACAATGAGCAGTTCTTC.